A single sample is the source of the 11 T cell receptor beta chains below, sequenced in a study of blood T cell repertoires in COVID-19. Produced via immunoSEQ multiplex PCR; TCRdb's table is partial and in-frame only. The sample gives over 100,000 clones, around 84% of which show up once; approximately 7.9% is in the top ten. Material for sequencing was peripheral blood. All receptors come from a woman older than 75 with active or convalescent COVID-19.

The chain joins TRBV4-1 to TRBJ1-5; D is undetermined. Trimming took 5 bases from V and 6 from J, leaving 14 bases between them. The CDR3 runs 14 residues. Germline lookup yields CDR1 MGHRA and CDR2 YSYEKL. The CDR3 loop is CASSSQVVGQPQHF. In DNA, the CDR3 is TGCGCCAGCAGCTCTCAGGTAGTCGGTCAGCCCCAGCATTTT.

The CDR3 sequence: CASSQGPTGGTNEKLFF. The CDR3 DNA follows: TGTGCCAGCAGCCAAGGACCCACAGGGGGCACTAATGAAAAACTGTTTTTT. The rearrangement links TRBV4-2 to TRBJ1-4, with 9 bases lining up with TRBD1. Germline CDR1 reads LGHNA; CDR2 reads YNFKEQ. The CDR3 totals 17 residues. After removal of 1 base from V and 2 bases from J, the junction contained 5 bases not matched to a gene.

The chain carries TRBV10-3 and TRBJ1-1; D possibly corresponds to TRBD1 (6 bases). Looked up from germline, CDR1 is ENHRY and CDR2 is SYGVKD. The V end lost 5 bases, the J end lost 3 bases, and 16 bases lay between the germline ends. The CDR3 has 15 residues. In DNA form, the CDR3 reads TGTGCCATCAGTACAACATCACAGGGCGACACTGAAGCTTTCTTT. Translation gives CAISTTSQGDTEAFF.

This rearrangement joins TRBV27 to TRBJ2-7; TRBD2 might be the D (5 bases). CDR1 is MNHEY and CDR2 is SMNVEV in the germline V gene (reference sequence). Trimming took off 4 bases at V and 3 bases at J, with 13 bases between the two ends. The CDR3 spans 14 residues. The CDR3 DNA follows: TGTGCCAGCAGTTCACGGGGTTCAGGCTACGAGCAGTACTTC. Residues: CASSSRGSGYEQYF.

The chain employs TRBV6-5 and TRBJ2-1; 9 bases line up with TRBD1. Germline V gene lookup returns CDR1 MNHEY and CDR2 SVGAGI. The V segment lost 6 bases and the J segment 6 bases; nucleotides outside the gene matches: 6. The CDR3 contains 14 residues. CDR3 nucleotides: TGTGCCAGCAGGAGGGACAGGGCGAGCAATGAGCAGTTCTTC. Protein: CASRRDRASNEQFF.

The V call is TRBV28, the J call TRBJ2-4; weak D call: TRBD1 (5 bases). V was pared by 4 bases and J by 0 bases, with 13 bases between. CDR1 is MDHEN, CDR2 SYDVKM, per germline. There are 16 residues in the CDR3. The CDR3 bases are TGTGCCAGCAGTTCACCCGGACAACTAGCCAAAAACATTCAGTACTTC. This sequence encodes CASSSPGQLAKNIQYF.

The V gene is TRBV2, the J gene TRBJ1-2; no reliable D call. CDR3 length: 15 residues. V was clipped by 1 base and J by 6 bases, with 15 bases between them. Looked up from germline, CDR1 is SNHLY and CDR2 is FYNNEI. CDR3 DNA sequence: TGTGCCAGCAGTGAAGGGGCAGTAGGTTTACATGGCTACACCTTC. This sequence encodes CASSEGAVGLHGYTF.

This clone was picked up one time. The genes are TRBV11-3 and TRBJ2-7, with 7 nucleotides matching TRBD2. Germline CDR1 reads SGHNT; CDR2 reads YENEEA. After removal of 4 bases from V and 2 bases from J, the junction contained 2 bases not matched to a gene. There are 13 residues in the CDR3. The CDR3 sequence: CASSSGLAYEQYF. The CDR3 DNA sequence: TGTGCCAGCAGCTCAGGACTAGCCTACGAGCAGTACTTC.

The CDR3 DNA reads as TGTGCCAGCAGTTCCCAATTCCCGGACAGGGGGCAATATGGCTACACCTTC. Its protein product is CASSSQFPDRGQYGYTF. The V gene is TRBV28, the J gene TRBJ1-2, with 11 bases identical to TRBD1. The ends lost 4 bases at V and 5 bases at J; junction bases unmatched: 12. The CDR3 has 17 amino acids. The germline V gene has CDR1 MDHEN and CDR2 SYDVKM.

This chain links TRBV27 with TRBJ1-1; D gene unclear. V dropped 6 bases and J dropped 3 bases, with 14 bases sitting between them. CDR3 length: 14 amino acids. The germline V gene has CDR1 MNHEY and CDR2 SMNVEV (reference sequence). This CDR3 reads CASSGGGRYTEAFF. As DNA, the CDR3 is TGTGCCAGCAGCGGAGGAGGACGGTACACTGAAGCTTTCTTT.

The V call is TRBV6-5, the J call TRBJ1-2; 9 bases fit TRBD1. Germline values: CDR1 MNHEY, CDR2 SVGAGI. The V and J ends lost 6 bases and 7 bases, in that order; junction bases with no gene match: 6. The CDR3 sequence is 13 residues long. The CDR3 DNA sequence: TGTGCCAGCAGCAGGGACAGGGCGGGTGGCTACACCTTC. Its translation is CASSRDRAGGYTF.